This T cell receptor (beta chain) came from a study of T cell repertoires in cytomegalovirus infection. Study as a whole: Public TCR beta signatures marked donors with CMV infection and the matching HLA.

The study's findings and limits: HLA-C-restricted CMV-specific TCR beta clonotypes were dominant in the ex vivo response. Summed frequency of public TCR beta families distinguished CMV carriers with the relevant HLA.

The table lists this clonotype with a few counts. No antigen is known for it. Each CDR3 protein gets one entry after TCRdb re-called the reads with MiXCR. Here the sample spans some 400,000 distinct CDR3 sequences, approximately 31% being singletons. V lost 7 bases, J lost 8 bases, and 17 bases lay in between. The CDR3 extends over 13 amino acids. Germline V lookup: CDR1 MNHGY, CDR2 SAAAGT. This sequence joins TRBV6-8 and TRBJ1-1; D ambiguous. The sample taken for sequencing was PBMCs. The origin of this receptor is a human donor in good health (CMV status not recorded). Some clones in this sample may be carry-over from other donors' samples. CDR3 bases: TGTGCCAGCAAGAGGGATGGGTCCTTCGAAGCTTTCTTT. Protein: CASKRDGSFEAFF.